This T cell receptor (beta chain) was sequenced for a study of blood T cell repertoires in COVID-19. Study-wide background: The study drew acute and convalescent COVID-19 samples from the United States, Italy and Spain. Nucleic acid was either cDNA or gDNA, and it came from T cells, B-cell-depleted T cells, or PBMCs.

The germline V gene encodes CDR1 LNHDA and CDR2 SQIVND (reference sequence). This CDR3 has 15 amino acids. The V gene lost 0 bases and the J gene lost 9 bases, with 15 bases spanning the gap. The method was immunoSEQ multiplex PCR; TCRdb's version includes in-frame clones alone and lacks a portion of them. The sample carries about 46,000 clones, approximately 86% recorded once. This sequence originates from a man at least 80 years old with active COVID-19. The sample taken for sequencing was peripheral blood. The chain is built from TRBV19 and TRBJ2-4; TRBD1 might be the D (5 bases). The CDR3 DNA sequence: TGTGCCAGTAGTATAGACTCAGGGTATCTCGGCATTCAGTACTTC. Its protein is CASSIDSGYLGIQYF.